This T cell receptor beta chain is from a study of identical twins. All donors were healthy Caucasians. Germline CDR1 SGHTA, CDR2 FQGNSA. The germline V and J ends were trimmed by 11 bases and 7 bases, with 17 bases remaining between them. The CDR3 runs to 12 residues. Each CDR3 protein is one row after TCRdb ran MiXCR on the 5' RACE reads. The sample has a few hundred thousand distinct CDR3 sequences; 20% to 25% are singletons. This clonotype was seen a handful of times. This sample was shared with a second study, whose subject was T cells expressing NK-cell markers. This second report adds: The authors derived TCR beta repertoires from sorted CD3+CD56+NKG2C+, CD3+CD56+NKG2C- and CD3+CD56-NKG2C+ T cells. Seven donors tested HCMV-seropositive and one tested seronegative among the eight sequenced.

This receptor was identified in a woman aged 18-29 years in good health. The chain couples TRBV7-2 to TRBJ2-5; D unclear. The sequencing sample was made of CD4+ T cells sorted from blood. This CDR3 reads CASRATPWTQYF. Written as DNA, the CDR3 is TGTGCCTCTCGGGCCACGCCTTGGACCCAGTACTTC. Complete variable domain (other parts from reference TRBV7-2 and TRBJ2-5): GAGVSQSPSNKVTEKGKDVELRCDPISGHTALYWYRQSLGQGLEFLIYFQGNSAPDKSGLPSDRFSAERTGGSVSTLTIQRTQQEDSAVYLCASRATPWTQYFGPGTRLLVL.